This T cell receptor (beta chain) was profiled in a study of human T cells and chemical hapten exposure. About the research overall: Upper back patch tests used 0.01% DPC, scored after 6 days.

Time point of the sample: patch test 3, about 24 weeks after DPC sensitization. Treatment: therapeutic diphenylcyclopropenone sensitization with weekly scalp DPC. This clonotype was seen a handful of times. This CDR3 is built from 14 residues. Trimming stripped 0 bases from V and 3 bases from J, with 9 bases between. CDR1 is DFQATT and CDR2 is SNEGSKA in the germline V gene (reference sequence). TCRdb recomputed calls from the RACE reads with MiXCR, one row per CDR3 protein. Of about 84,000 distinct CDR3 sequences in the sample, 10% to 14% were seen once. The chain carries TRBV20-1 and TRBJ1-5; D is unclear. This receptor was taken from a woman aged 45-60 years with alopecia areata. Some clones in this sample may be carry-over from other donors' samples. The sample in question was whole blood, obtained in connection with sensitization to the hapten diphenylcyclopropenone (DPC). In DNA form, the CDR3 reads TGCAGTGCTAGAGATCCCAGGTTCAATCAGCCCCAGCATTTT. This sequence encodes CSARDPRFNQPQHF.